The 20 T cell receptor beta chains in this list originate from one sample, sequenced in a study of T-cell memory formation after mild COVID-19. TCRdb reprocessed the 5' RACE reads via MiXCR and lists one record per CDR3 protein. The sample includes over 250,000 distinct CDR3 sequences, roughly 15% seen only once; the top ten take 22%. The sample comprised PBMCs or a T cell subset sorted from them (not recorded which). These receptors originate from a man between 18 and 35 years old who had mild COVID-19 (a few samples of this study predate the infection). Cell type and time point are not known.

The chain is built from TRBV4-3 and TRBJ1-5; the D gene is possibly TRBD1 (5 bases). The CDR3 spans 15 residues. The V end lost 2 bases, the J end lost 3 bases, and 11 bases lay between the germline ends. Germline assignment: CDR1 LGHNA and CDR2 YSLEER. The DNA of the CDR3 is TGCGCCAGCAGCCAATCCCGACAGTTCAATCAGCCCCAGCATTTT. It is translated as CASSQSRQFNQPQHF.

The rearrangement uses TRBV5-4 and TRBJ2-5; either TRBD1 or TRBD2 may fit D (5 bases each). Trimming left V 4 bases short and J 2 bases short, with 15 bases between. CDR1 SGHNT and CDR2 YYREEE come from the germline V gene (reference sequence). This CDR3 is built from 15 residues. The CDR3 bases are TGTGCCAGCAGCAACCCGACGGGGCGGCAAGAGACCCAGTACTTC. It codes for CASSNPTGRQETQYF.

This clonotype has only a few counts. The genes are TRBV6-2 or TRBV6-3 and TRBJ2-7, with 12 bases that match TRBD1. The CDR3 has 15 residues. Trimming took 8 bases from V and 4 from J; bases not matched to a gene: 9. CDR1 and CDR2 from the germline V gene are MNHEY and SVGEGT. Here the CDR3 reads CASRPGQGAMYEQYF. The DNA for the CDR3 is TGTGCCAGCCGGCCGGGACAGGGGGCGATGTACGAGCAGTACTTC.

The chain employs TRBV5-4 and TRBJ1-2; TRBD1 might be the D (5 bases). This CDR3 comprises 15 residues. Trimming took 4 bases from V and 6 from J, leaving 19 bases between them. The germline V gene has CDR1 SGHNT and CDR2 YYREEE (reference sequence). CDR3 bases: TGTGCCAGCAGCCTCCTCTTGGGCCGGGACGATGGCTACACCTTC. Protein: CASSLLLGRDDGYTF.

This clonotype was observed many times. The chain joins TRBV12-3 or TRBV12-4 to TRBJ1-5; D gene uncertain. V lost 0 bases, J lost 2 bases, and 8 bases lay in between. The CDR3 is 15 amino acids. The CDR3 nucleotides read TGTGCCAGCAGTTTAGCGGTAGGTGGCAATCAGCCCCAGCATTTT. This translates into CASSLAVGGNQPQHF.

A few counts support this clonotype. The chain couples TRBV7-2 to TRBJ1-1, with no clear D. V gave up 1 base and J gave up 1 base, with 7 bases separating them. In germline, CDR1 is SGHTA, CDR2 FQGNSA. This CDR3 region has 14 residues. The CDR3 coding sequence is TGTGCCAGCAGCTTAGTCCCGGGGAACACTGAAGCTTTCTTT. Amino acids: CASSLVPGNTEAFF.

This clonotype was detected a few times. The chain is built from TRBV7-2 and TRBJ1-2, with a weak D call TRBD1 (5 bases). The CDR3 sequence is 14 residues long. The germline V and J ends were trimmed by 5 bases and 9 bases, with 19 bases remaining between them. CDR1 is SGHTA and CDR2 is FQGNSA in the germline V gene. In DNA, the CDR3 is TGTGCCAGCAGCCGACAGAGGGTATACGGAAGCTACACCTTC. Its translation: CASSRQRVYGSYTF.

The chain is built from TRBV10-3 and TRBJ2-7, with D possibly matching TRBD2 (7 bases). In germline, CDR1 is ENHRY, CDR2 SYGVKD. The CDR3 is 15 residues long. The germline V and J ends were trimmed by 3 bases and 7 bases, with 19 bases remaining between them. Here the CDR3 reads CAISDPRGGGAEQYF. Written as DNA, the CDR3 is TGTGCCATCAGTGACCCCCGAGGGGGGGGGGCGGAGCAGTACTTC.

This clonotype was observed a few times. This chain links TRBV7-6 with TRBJ2-1, with TRBD2 matching 12 bases. The V gene's germline CDR1 is SGHVS and CDR2 FNYEAQ. V lost 5 bases, J lost 8 bases, and 7 bases stayed unmatched. The CDR3 is 15 amino acids. The CDR3 is CASSLQTSGGDEQFF. Here the CDR3 DNA reads TGTGCCAGCAGCCTACAGACTAGCGGGGGTGATGAGCAGTTCTTC.

The chain links TRBV7-9 to TRBJ1-4; the match to TRBD1 covers 10 bases. The CDR3 is 14 amino acids. V was clipped by 3 bases and J by 7 bases; unmatched bases: 2. Germline assignment: CDR1 SEHNR and CDR2 FQNEAQ (reference sequence). The CDR3 loop is CASSLGTGVEKLFF. DNA of the CDR3: TGTGCCAGCAGCTTGGGGACAGGGGTTGAAAAACTGTTTTTT.

Of note for this clonotype: The junction departs from the called germline gene at one end, perhaps through a read error. This chain uses TRBV15 with TRBJ2-3; 7 nucleotides line up with TRBD1. This CDR3 comprises 16 residues. Germline V gene data show CDR1 as LNHNV and CDR2 as YYDKDF (reference sequence). This CDR3 is CATSRGPRDSPDTQYF. In DNA, the CDR3 is TGTGCCACCAGTAGAGGGCCCCGGGACAGCCCAGATACGCAGTATTTT.

This clonotype has a handful of counts. V is TRBV7-9 and J is TRBJ2-3, with D perhaps TRBD1 or TRBD2 (6 bases each). Germline assignment: CDR1 SEHNR and CDR2 FQNEAQ (reference sequence). V lost 5 bases and J 3 bases, leaving 18 bases between the germline ends. This CDR3 spans 16 amino acids. CDR3 loop: CASSPSRQGRTDTQYF. Here the CDR3 DNA reads TGTGCCAGCAGCCCAAGCCGGCAGGGGAGGACAGATACGCAGTATTTT. Variable domain in full (rest from reference TRBV7-9 and TRBJ2-3): DTGVSQNPRHKITKRGQNVTFRCDPISEHNRLYWYRQTLGQGPEFLTYFQNEAQLEKSRLLSDRFSAERPKGSFSTLEIQRTEQGDSAMYLCASSPSRQGRTDTQYFGPGTRLTVL.

The V and J genes are TRBV4-2 and TRBJ1-2; 7 bases match TRBD1. The junction had 4 bases not matched to a gene; V was cut back by 3 bases and J by 0 bases. This CDR3 contains 15 residues. Per the germline V gene, CDR1 is LGHNA and CDR2 is YNFKEQ. Written as DNA, the CDR3 is TGTGCCAGCAGCCAGGAGCAGGGGGCTAACTATGGCTACACCTTC. It yields the protein CASSQEQGANYGYTF.

The V gene is TRBV11-2, the J gene TRBJ2-7; no clear D. CDR1 is SGHAT, CDR2 FQNNGV, per germline. Trimming cost V 2 bases and J 0 bases, with 5 bases left between them. This CDR3 comprises 13 residues. CDR3 loop: CASSLPASYEQYF. CDR3 in DNA: TGTGCCAGCAGCTTACCAGCCTCCTACGAGCAGTACTTC.

This clonotype was counted between two and nine times. The chain has TRBV20-1 and TRBJ2-2, with D tentatively TRBD2 (7 bases). The germline V and J ends were trimmed by 4 bases and 6 bases, with 12 bases remaining between them. In germline, CDR1 is DFQATT, CDR2 SNEGSKA (reference sequence). The CDR3 totals 13 residues. CDR3 residues: CSAKGGGAGELFF. The CDR3 nucleotides are TGCAGTGCTAAAGGGGGAGGGGCCGGGGAGCTGTTTTTT.

The chain has TRBV6-5 and TRBJ2-7, with TRBD2 as a possible D gene (5 bases). V lost 6 bases, J lost 2 bases, and 17 bases lay in between. The germline V gene encodes CDR1 MNHEY and CDR2 SVGAGI. The CDR3 is made up of 15 amino acids. DNA of the CDR3: TGTGCCAGCAGCAGGACTGGTGGCCGTGCCTACGAGCAGTACTTC. The encoded protein is CASSRTGGRAYEQYF.

This chain joins TRBV7-2 and TRBJ2-7; weak D call: TRBD2 (6 bases). This CDR3 is 15 amino acids long. Trimming took off 6 bases at V and 2 bases at J, with 17 bases between the two ends. Germline assignment: CDR1 SGHTA and CDR2 FQGNSA. This CDR3 is CASSGGWGLPYEQYF. The CDR3 region has the DNA TGTGCCAGCAGTGGGGGGTGGGGACTTCCCTACGAGCAGTACTTC. Using reference TRBV7-2 and TRBJ2-7 for the parts outside the CDR3, the full variable domain is GAGVSQSPSNKVTEKGKDVELRCDPISGHTALYWYRQSLGQGLEFLIYFQGNSAPDKSGLPSDRFSAERTGGSVSTLTIQRTQQEDSAVYLCASSGGWGLPYEQYFGPGTRLTVT.

This clonotype was counted only a few times. The chain is built from TRBV7-9 and TRBJ2-5; 11 bases fit TRBD2. V lost 6 bases to trimming and J lost 5 bases; unmatched junction nucleotides: 5. Germline CDR1 is SEHNR and CDR2 is FQNEAQ (reference sequence). CDR3 size: 14 residues. DNA of the CDR3: TGTGCCAGCAGGGGACTAGCGGCCAGCGAGACCCAGTACTTC. The encoded protein is CASRGLAASETQYF. Complete variable domain (other parts from reference TRBV7-9 and TRBJ2-5): DTGVSQNPRHKITKRGQNVTFRCDPISEHNRLYWYRQTLGQGPEFLTYFQNEAQLEKSRLLSDRFSAERPKGSFSTLEIQRTEQGDSAMYLCASRGLAASETQYFGPGTRLLVL.

In its sample, this clonotype was seen a few times. The junction differs from germline at one of its ends, possibly a read error. This chain connects TRBV7-2 to TRBJ1-2, with 8 bases aligning to TRBD1. Looked up from germline, CDR1 is SGHTA and CDR2 is FQGNSA. The CDR3 loop spans 13 amino acids. CDR3 residues: CASSVGTGLPLAF. CDR3 DNA: TGTGCCAGCAGCGTAGGGACAGGCCTCCCCTTAGCCTTC.

This clonotype was recorded a few times. V is TRBV7-3 and J is TRBJ1-6; no definite D call. The V end was cut by 1 base, the J end by 2 bases, with 3 bases between. This CDR3 has 14 residues. The V gene's germline CDR1 is SGHTA and CDR2 FQGTGA. The CDR3 region is CASSLSPYNSPLHF. In DNA form, the CDR3 reads TGTGCCAGCAGCTTAAGTCCCTATAATTCACCCCTCCACTTT.